A selection of T cell receptor beta chains follows, all from one sample in a study of CD8+ T cells in alopecia areata. The assay was immunoSEQ multiplex PCR, and TCRdb's table has in-frame clones only and misses some. This sample yields 120,000 to 150,000 clones, of which roughly 82% are seen a single time; roughly 25% belongs to the top ten. The sequences come from CD8+ T cells sorted from blood, collected at week 4, from a patient treated with tofacitinib. These receptors originate from a human donor with alopecia areata. CDR3s include the opening cysteine and the closing phenylalanine or tryptophan. The D gene is left open where the match is weak. Where a row states a size, it is once, few, many or the class of an expanded clone; other rows omit it.

V	size	D	J	CDR3	DNA
TRBV19	few	TRBD1	TRBJ2-2	CASSSGGDGELFF	TGTGCCAGTAGTTCAGGGGGCGACGGGGAGCTGTTTTTT
TRBV27	-	-	TRBJ2-7	CASRPFRSYEQYF	TGTGCCAGCAGGCCCTTTCGCTCCTACGAGCAGTACTTC
TRBV7-6	once	TRBD2	TRBJ2-1	CASSLAGVEDEQFF	TGTGCCAGCAGTCTAGCGGGGGTCGAGGATGAGCAGTTCTTC
TRBV2	-	-	TRBJ2-1	CAQGGVQSYNEQFF	TGTGCCCAAGGCGGGGTCCAATCCTACAATGAGCAGTTCTTC
TRBV2	-	-	TRBJ2-7	CASRRVQGWGDEQYF	TGTGCCAGCAGAAGGGTCCAGGGCTGGGGGGACGAGCAGTACTTC
TRBV2	few	TRBD2	TRBJ2-5	CASSDAMGLAGQETQYF	TGTGCCAGCAGTGATGCCATGGGACTAGCGGGGCAAGAGACCCAGTACTTC
TRBV6-1	once	TRBD1	TRBJ2-7	CASWGTGFFEQYF	TGTGCCAGCTGGGGGACAGGGTTCTTCGAGCAGTACTTC
TRBV5-1	-	-	TRBJ2-3	CASSFNTPDTQYF	TGCGCCAGCAGCTTTAACACCCCGGATACGCAGTATTTT
TRBV7-9	-	-	TRBJ2-1	CASSLGFNEQFF	TGTGCCAGCAGCTTGGGGTTCAATGAGCAGTTCTTC
TRBV5-1	-	-	TRBJ2-2	CASSYTWAGELFF	TGCGCCAGCAGCTACACCTGGGCCGGGGAGCTGTTTTTT
TRBV5-1	-	TRBD1	TRBJ2-3	CASSPDQQGPRTDTQYF	TGCGCCAGCAGCCCGGATCAACAGGGGCCACGCACAGATACGCAGTATTTT
TRBV21-1	-	-	TRBJ2-1	CAITWTGHEQFF	TGTGCCATCACCTGGACAGGCCATGAGCAGTTCTTC
TRBV5-1	-	TRBD1	TRBJ1-6	CASSLDRGRGSPLHF	TGCGCCAGCAGCCTCGACAGGGGGCGTGGGTCACCCCTCCACTTT
TRBV7-9	-	TRBD2	TRBJ2-3	CASSAPLAATDTQYF	TGTGCCAGCAGCGCGCCACTAGCGGCCACAGATACGCAGTATTTT
TRBV30	-	TRBD2	TRBJ2-7	CAWSGTSGGPPYEQYF	TGTGCCTGGAGTGGAACTAGCGGGGGCCCTCCCTACGAGCAGTACTTC
TRBV6-1	-	TRBD2	TRBJ2-5	CASSEALAGPTLQETQYF	TGTGCCAGCAGTGAAGCCCTAGCGGGGCCCACCCTCCAAGAGACCCAGTACTTC
TRBV7-9	-	-	TRBJ2-1	CASSLVQGWNEQFF	TGTGCCAGCAGCTTAGTGCAGGGGTGGAATGAGCAGTTCTTC
TRBV5-1	-	TRBD2	TRBJ2-1	CASSPGLAGGPQFF	TGCGCCAGCAGCCCAGGACTAGCGGGGGGGCCCCAGTTCTTC
TRBV19	few	-	TRBJ2-2	CASRLGAGELFF	TGTGCCAGTAGACTGGGCGCCGGGGAGCTGTTTTTT
TRBV29-1	-	-	TRBJ2-7	CSVGGAGNSYEQYF	TGCAGCGTTGGAGGGGCAGGGAATTCATACGAGCAGTACTTC
TRBV9	once	TRBD2	TRBJ2-5	CASSDGGQETQYF	TGTGCCAGCAGCGACGGGGGGCAAGAGACCCAGTACTTC
TRBV5-1	-	TRBD1	TRBJ1-1	CASSPGQGNTEAFF	TGCGCCAGCAGCCCCGGACAGGGTAACACTGAAGCTTTCTTT
TRBV27	-	TRBD2	TRBJ2-7	CASSLSGTSSYEQYF	TGTGCCAGCAGTTTATCCGGGACTAGCTCCTACGAGCAGTACTTC
TRBV2	few	TRBD1	TRBJ2-1	CASTPGQGNHEQFF	TGTGCCAGCACCCCAGGACAGGGAAATCATGAGCAGTTCTTC
TRBV18	-	-	TRBJ1-1	CASSPEEGVNTEAFF	TGTGCCAGCTCACCAGAGGAGGGGGTGAACACTGAAGCTTTCTTT
TRBV5-1	-	-	TRBJ2-7	CASSLAPSYEQYF	TGCGCCAGCAGCTTGGCCCCAAGCTACGAGCAGTACTTC
TRBV5-6	-	TRBD2	TRBJ2-3	CASSPPLAGGPGDTQYF	TGTGCCAGCAGCCCACCCCTAGCGGGGGGGCCGGGAGATACGCAGTATTTT
TRBV4-1	-	-	TRBJ2-1	CASSPVGVRGEPGFF	TGCGCCAGCAGCCCCGTGGGCGTCCGGGGCGAACCGGGTTTCTTC